This record looks at one T cell receptor (beta chain) sequence and its context. The antigen is not known. Ophthalmopathy patients had Clinical Activity Score at least 3, NOSPECS grade at least 4, duration under 3 months. Clinical symptoms, serum thyroxine and TRAb, thyroid ultrasound and orbital computed tomography were used for the diagnoses. Amplification yielded TCR beta CDR3 regions, with RNA transcripts as the source. First-round RT-PCR with HTBI primers amplified the TCR CDR3 region. Using its own MiXCR run on the multiplex PCR reads, TCRdb lists one record per CDR3 protein. The sample includes about 640,000 distinct CDR3 sequences, more than 20% of them seen just once. This entry is derived from a study of T cells in Graves' hyperthyroidism and ophthalmopathy. Notes on the study in general: Separating ophthalmopathy from stable hyperthyroidism was achieved by a 13 V-J model.

Germline CDR1 is MNHEY and CDR2 is SMNVEV (reference sequence). The CDR3 spans 15 residues. Trimming took off 8 bases at V and 5 bases at J, with 18 bases between the two ends. The chain recombines TRBV27 with TRBJ1-4; D is perhaps TRBD1 (5 bases). The sequenced sample was blood. This receptor was identified in a man in his thirties or forties with Graves' ophthalmopathy. CDR3 in DNA: TGTGCCAGCCGAAAGTCGACAGCCTCGAATGAAAAACTGTTTTTT. Its protein product is CASRKSTASNEKLFF.